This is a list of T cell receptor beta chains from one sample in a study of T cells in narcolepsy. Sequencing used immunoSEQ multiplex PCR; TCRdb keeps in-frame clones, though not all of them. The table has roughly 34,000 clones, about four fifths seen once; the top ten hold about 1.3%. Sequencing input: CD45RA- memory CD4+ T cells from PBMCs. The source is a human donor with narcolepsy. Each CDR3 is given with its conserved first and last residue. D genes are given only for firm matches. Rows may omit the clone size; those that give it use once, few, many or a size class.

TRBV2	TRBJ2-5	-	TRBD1	CASTGTEQETQYF	TGTGCCAGCACGGGGACAGAGCAAGAGACCCAGTACTTC
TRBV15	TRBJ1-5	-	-	CATSWDSGPSGLYSNQPQHF	TGTGCCACCAGCTGGGATTCCGGGCCCTCCGGTTTATATAGCAATCAGCCCCAGCATTTT
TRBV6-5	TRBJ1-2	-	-	CASSYSNGQNGYTF	TGTGCCAGCAGTTACTCGAACGGACAGAATGGCTACACCTTC
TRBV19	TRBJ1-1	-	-	CASSIQLANTEAFF	TGTGCCAGTAGTATACAGCTGGCGAACACTGAAGCTTTCTTT
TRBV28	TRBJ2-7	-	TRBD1	CASSYQGARSYEQYF	TGTGCCAGCAGTTATCAGGGGGCGAGGAGCTACGAGCAGTACTTC
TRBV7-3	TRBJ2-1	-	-	CASSPENSLGTYNEQFF	TGTGCCAGCAGCCCGGAAAATTCGCTTGGAACCTACAATGAGCAGTTCTTC
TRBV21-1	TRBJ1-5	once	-	CASSELPGQLQHF	TGTGCCAGCAGCGAACTACCGGGACAGCTCCAGCATTTT
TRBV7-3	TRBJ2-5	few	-	CASSPQRGSETQYF	TGTGCCAGCAGCCCTCAGAGGGGGTCGGAGACCCAGTACTTC
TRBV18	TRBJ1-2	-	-	CASSPVRGAPDGYTF	TGTGCCAGCTCACCTGTAAGGGGGGCCCCCGATGGCTACACCTTC
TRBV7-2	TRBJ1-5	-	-	CASSPESRVNQPQHF	TGTGCCAGCAGCCCGGAGTCTCGGGTCAATCAGCCCCAGCATTTT
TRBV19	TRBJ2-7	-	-	CATVTDSYEQYF	TGTGCCACCGTGACGGATTCCTACGAGCAGTACTTC
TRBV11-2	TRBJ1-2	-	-	CATAGGSYGYTF	TGTGCCACCGCGGGTGGGTCCTATGGCTACACCTTC
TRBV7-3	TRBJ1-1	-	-	CASSTSGGLTEAFF	TGTGCCAGCAGCACAAGCGGGGGGCTCACTGAAGCTTTCTTT
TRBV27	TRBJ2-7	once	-	CASSLTPRMGEQYF	TGTGCCAGCAGTTTAACCCCACGGATGGGAGAGCAGTACTTC
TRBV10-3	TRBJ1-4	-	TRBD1	CAASPGQTTNEKLFF	TGTGCCGCCTCGCCGGGACAGACAACTAATGAAAAACTGTTTTTT
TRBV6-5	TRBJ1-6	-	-	CASSSPQGSSPLHF	TGTGCCAGCAGTTCCCCACAGGGTAGCTCACCCCTCCACTTT
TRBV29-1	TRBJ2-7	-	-	CSVIQPPRYEQYF	TGCAGCGTTATCCAGCCCCCCCGCTACGAGCAGTACTTC
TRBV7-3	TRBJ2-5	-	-	CASSPSRTGWETQYF	TGTGCCAGCAGCCCCTCCCGGACGGGGTGGGAGACCCAGTACTTC
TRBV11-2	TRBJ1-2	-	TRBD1	CASRQGADNYGYTF	TGTGCCAGCCGCCAGGGGGCAGACAACTATGGCTACACCTTC
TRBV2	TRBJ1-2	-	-	CASTRTTGHNYGYTF	TGTGCCAGCACCCGGACGACGGGACACAACTATGGCTACACCTTC
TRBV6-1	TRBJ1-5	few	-	CASRPQSNQPQHF	TGTGCCAGCAGACCCCAGTCCAATCAGCCCCAGCATTTT
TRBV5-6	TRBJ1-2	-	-	CASSLEFRYTF	TGTGCCAGCAGCTTGGAATTTCGCTACACCTTC
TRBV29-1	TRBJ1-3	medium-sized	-	CSVLQGWNTIYF	TGCAGCGTTTTGCAGGGGTGGAACACCATATATTTT